The present T cell receptor beta chain was sequenced within a study of blood T cell repertoires in COVID-19. V was pared by 10 bases and J by 6 bases, with 22 bases between. The CDR3 spans 15 residues. Germline V gives CDR1 LNHDA, CDR2 SQIVND (reference sequence). Method: immunoSEQ multiplex PCR; TCRdb's copy keeps in-frame clones and lacks some. The sample lists over 100,000 clones, 88% seen once, with about a tenth in the top ten. The rearrangement joins TRBV19 to TRBJ1-5; tentative D call: TRBD1 (6 bases). This TCR was recovered from a middle-aged man with acute or convalescent COVID-19. Sequenced input: peripheral blood. In DNA, the CDR3 is TGTGCCACTTTGGTGGGCAGGGGAGCAACTCAGCCCCAGCATTTT. Encoded protein: CATLVGRGATQPQHF. The whole variable domain, remainder taken from reference TRBV19 and TRBJ1-5, is DGGITQSPKYLFRKEGQNVTLSCEQNLNHDAMYWYRQDPGQGLRLIYYSQIVNDFQKGDIAEGYSVSREKKESFPLTVTSAQKNPTAFYLCATLVGRGATQPQHFGDGTRLSIL.